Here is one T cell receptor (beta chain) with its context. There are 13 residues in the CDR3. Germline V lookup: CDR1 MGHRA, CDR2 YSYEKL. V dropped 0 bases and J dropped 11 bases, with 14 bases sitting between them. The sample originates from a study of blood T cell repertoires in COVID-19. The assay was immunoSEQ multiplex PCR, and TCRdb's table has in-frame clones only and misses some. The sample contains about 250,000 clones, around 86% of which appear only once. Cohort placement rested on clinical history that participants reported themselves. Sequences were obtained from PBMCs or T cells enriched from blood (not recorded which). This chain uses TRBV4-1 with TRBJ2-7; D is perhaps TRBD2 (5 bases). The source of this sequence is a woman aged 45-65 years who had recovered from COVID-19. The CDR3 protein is CASSQDRAVAKYF. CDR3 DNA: TGCGCCAGCAGCCAAGATAGAGCGGTTGCCAAGTACTTC.